Included here is one T cell receptor beta chain sequence, with context. Its antigen is as yet unknown. The data are from a study of OX40 agonist ivuxolimab in advanced cancers. Turning to the study itself: The patients received agonistic anti-OX40 (CD134) antibody ivuxolimab. Findings and limits, study-wide: Some patients without response likewise showed low normalized clonal expansion. Dose levels from 0.1 to 3.0 mg/kg saw CD4+ and CD8+ blood T cells expand clonally by week 6.

The V end lost 4 bases, the J end lost 3 bases, and 9 bases lay between the germline ends. CDR1 is SNHLY, CDR2 FYNNEI, per germline. The CDR3 consists of 13 residues. Autoimmune disease history or systemic immunosuppression led to patient exclusion. Assay used: immunoSEQ multiplex PCR; TCRdb lists only in-frame clones, some missing. Of roughly 58,000 clones listed, around four fifths are singletons. Source: CD4+ or CD8+ T cells sorted from blood, taken in a trial of the OX40 agonist ivuxolimab. This chain uses TRBV2 with TRBJ2-5; no clear D gene. This TCR derives from an adult with an advanced solid tumor such as melanoma, head and neck, liver or kidney cancer. This CDR3 reads CASSAGLEETQYF. The CDR3 nucleotides are TGTGCCAGCAGTGCTGGGTTAGAAGAGACCCAGTACTTC.